This T cell receptor (beta chain) was obtained from a study of blood T cell repertoires in COVID-19. Study summary: Samples of COVID-19 (acute and convalescent) were obtained from the United States, Italy and Spain. Sample material is recorded as cDNA or gDNA derived from T cells, B-cell-depleted T cells, or PBMCs.

Germline trimming cut 2 bases from V and 2 bases from J; bases unmatched to any gene: 3. Germline V gives CDR1 ENHRY, CDR2 SYGVKD. The CDR3 contains 16 residues. Original analysis: Reference gene primer amplification gave nucleated cell count estimates. Some clones are missing from TCRdb's copy, which holds only in-frame ones; the method was immunoSEQ multiplex PCR. Clonal size and the V and J genes are those of that table, whereas D and trimming came from the DNA. The data hold fewer than 30,000 clones, with roughly 85% observed a single time. This receptor was obtained from a human donor in a cohort sampled during active COVID-19. Source material: peripheral blood. V usage is TRBV10-3 and J usage is TRBJ2-2; 9 bases are a match to TRBD2. The CDR3 protein is CAISEPSGVNTGELFF. CDR3 DNA: TGTGCCATCAGTGAGCCTAGCGGGGTCAACACCGGGGAGCTGTTTTTT.